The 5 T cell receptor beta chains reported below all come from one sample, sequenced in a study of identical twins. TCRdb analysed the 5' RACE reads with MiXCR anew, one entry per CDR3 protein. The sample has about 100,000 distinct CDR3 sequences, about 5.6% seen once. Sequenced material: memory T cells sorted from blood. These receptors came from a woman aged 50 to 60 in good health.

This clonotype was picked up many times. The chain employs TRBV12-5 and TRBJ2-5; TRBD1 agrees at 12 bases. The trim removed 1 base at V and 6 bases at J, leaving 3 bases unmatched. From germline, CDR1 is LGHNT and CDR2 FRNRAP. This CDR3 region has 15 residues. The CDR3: CASGLGGQGAKTQYF. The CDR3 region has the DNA TGTGCTAGTGGTTTGGGGGGACAGGGGGCGAAGACCCAGTACTTC.

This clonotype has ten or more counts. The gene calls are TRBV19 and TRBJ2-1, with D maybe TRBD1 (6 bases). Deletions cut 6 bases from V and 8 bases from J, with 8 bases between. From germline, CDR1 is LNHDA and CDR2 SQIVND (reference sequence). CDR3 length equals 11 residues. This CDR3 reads CASRQGYEQFF. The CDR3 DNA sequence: TGTGCCAGTAGGCAGGGGTATGAGCAGTTCTTC.

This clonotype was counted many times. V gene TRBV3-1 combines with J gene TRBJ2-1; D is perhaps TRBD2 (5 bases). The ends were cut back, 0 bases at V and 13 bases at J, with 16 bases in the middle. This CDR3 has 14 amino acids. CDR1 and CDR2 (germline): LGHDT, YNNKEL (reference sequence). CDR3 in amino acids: CASSQDLGMREQFF. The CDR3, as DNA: TGTGCCAGCAGCCAAGATCTCGGGATGAGGGAACAGTTCTTC.

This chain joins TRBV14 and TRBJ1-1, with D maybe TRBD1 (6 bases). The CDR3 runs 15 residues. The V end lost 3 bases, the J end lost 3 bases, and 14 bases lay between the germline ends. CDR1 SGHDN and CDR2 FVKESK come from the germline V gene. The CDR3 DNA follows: TGTGCCAGCAGCCAGGGACCGGGGGCAGACACTGAAGCTTTCTTT. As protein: CASSQGPGADTEAFF.

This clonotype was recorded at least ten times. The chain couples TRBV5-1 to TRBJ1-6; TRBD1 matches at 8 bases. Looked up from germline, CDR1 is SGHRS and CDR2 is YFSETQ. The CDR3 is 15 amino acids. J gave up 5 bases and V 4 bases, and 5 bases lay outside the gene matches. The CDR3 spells CASSNRDRNNSPLHF. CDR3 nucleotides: TGCGCCAGCAGCAACCGGGACAGGAATAATTCACCCCTCCACTTT.